The T cell receptor (beta chain) described here comes from a study of blood T cell repertoires in COVID-19 (dated by TCRdb to about 2020). As for the study more broadly: Collaborator samples came from the United States, Italy and Spain and covered acute and convalescent phases of COVID-19. Where available, HLA class I and class II types were obtained from metadata supplied by the sample provider rather than from assay-based typing. Deeply sampled blood TCRbeta repertoires from subjects exposed to, actively infected with, or recovered from COVID-19 were included in the dataset. The prospective study material was composed of cDNA or gDNA derived from T cells, B-cell-depleted T cells, or PBMCs. The sample metadata nearly always contained a de-identified subject ID, COVID-19 status, age in years and sex. The samples were drawn from the first 160 participants of the ongoing ImmuneRACE study and from 950 to 1,500 subjects provided by 6 global collaborators. The repertoires were released in a freely available public database meant as a resource for research on the immune response to SARS-CoV-2. Study-wide findings and limitations: The amount of clinical and demographic metadata varied by source and participant and was provided uncurated.

As concerns this clone: The target of this receptor is not known. Nothing much larger sits one base from this clone, and base qualities are not available.

TCRbeta CDR3 regions were amplified from genomic DNA by means of the immunoSEQ Assay, a bias-controlled multiplex PCR. Regarding the original processing steps: Nucleated cell counts per sample were estimated from amplification of reference gene primers within the assay. To quantify the absolute abundance of each unique TCRbeta CDR3 rearrangement, sequence reads were collapsed and filtered. For each sample, productive Simpson clonality was calculated as the square root of Simpson's diversity index across productive rearrangements. TCRdb took over this immuneACCESS table, retaining in-frame rearrangements with V and J assigned. Such tables are incomplete; in checked studies, under half of the missing clones stem from an unresolved V gene, and the remainder is unexplained. The D gene and trimming were derived from the DNA, and the V and J assignments and clone size from that table. The table for this sample lists 250,000 to 350,000 clones; about 90% of them were counted only once. The ten largest clones add up to under 6% of the sample.

In the prospective study, participants were roughly 18 to 100 years old, resided in about two dozen geographic areas of the United States, and were enrolled through a virtual design. In the prospective study, cohorts were assigned on the basis of participant-reported clinical history obtained from a screening survey and a study questionnaire. Recovered participants in ImmuneRACE Cohort 3 were defined as having two consecutive negative NP/OP PCR tests, clearance from a healthcare professional, or resolution of symptoms. In the prospective study, whole blood, serum and a nasopharyngeal or oropharyngeal swab were collected from each participant by mobile phlebotomists. Additional blood draws and questionnaires over an approximately two-month period could optionally be provided by prospective study participants. Prospective study blood samples were shipped either frozen or at room temperature before DNA extraction.

The TCR sequence derives from a woman aged 30 to 39 who had recovered from COVID-19. Specimen: PBMCs or T cells enriched from blood (not recorded which).

Read as DNA, the sequence is TGTGCCAAGTTGATCGGTTCGCGGGGGGCCTTCACAGATACGCAGTATTTT. This gives the protein CAKLIGSRGAFTDTQYF. Rearrangement joined TRBV28 to TRBJ2-3, and 8 junction bases match TRBD2. CDR3 length: 17 amino acids, cysteine to phenylalanine. Just the 51-base CDR3 DNA is kept, in frame starting at base 1. The germline V gene yields MDHEN for CDR1 and SYDVKM for CDR2. V ends up 10 bases short and J 2 bases short, with an unmatched junction base count of 17.